These T cell receptor beta chains were read from a single sample in a study of CD8 T cells in Susac syndrome. TCRdb re-derived calls from the immunoSEQ multiplex PCR reads in MiXCR, one entry per CDR3 protein. The sample has about 240,000 distinct CDR3 sequences; almost 97% are singletons. The sequenced material came from CD4+ T cells from PBMCs. Receptor source: a human donor with Susac syndrome. Both conserved end residues are part of each CDR3. The D gene is left open where the match is weak.

j_call v_call d_call cdr3_aa cdr3_nt
TRBJ2-7 TRBV7-9 TRBD1 CASSPGQGAKYF TGTGCCAGCAGCCCCGGACAGGGGGCGAAGTACTTC
TRBJ2-7 TRBV30 TRBD1 CAWADRGTYEQYF TGTGCCTGGGCAGACAGGGGCACCTACGAGCAGTACTTC
TRBJ1-1 TRBV5-4 TRBD1 CASISPGGRTEAFF TGTGCCAGCATCTCCCCAGGGGGAAGGACTGAAGCTTTCTTT
TRBJ2-4 TRBV3-1 TRBD1 CASSLGWDSSIQYF TGTGCCAGCAGCCTAGGGTGGGACAGCAGCATTCAGTACTTC
TRBJ1-5 TRBV9 . CASSVGAGGTSNQPQHF TGTGCCAGCAGCGTCGGGGCGGGGGGAACTAGCAATCAGCCCCAGCATTTT
TRBJ2-7 TRBV6-2/TRBV6-3 . CASRRGTSGYEQYF TGTGCCAGCAGGAGGGGGACGTCTGGCTACGAGCAGTACTTC
TRBJ2-4 TRBV9 TRBD2 CASSVGDYQSRDIQYF TGTGCCAGCAGCGTAGGGGACTACCAAAGTAGAGACATTCAGTACTTC
TRBJ2-7 TRBV12-3/TRBV12-4 . CASSPGTYSYEQYF TGTGCCAGCAGTCCCGGGACGTATTCCTACGAGCAGTACTTC
TRBJ1-2 TRBV15 TRBD1 CATSRATGAHTF TGTGCCACCAGCAGAGCGACAGGGGCCCACACCTTC
TRBJ1-1 TRBV9 TRBD1 CASTKQGQGPEAFF TGTGCCAGCACCAAACAGGGGCAGGGTCCTGAAGCTTTCTTT